Included here is one T cell receptor beta chain sequence, with context. The data are from a study of beta chain features in type 1 diabetes. TCRB transcripts that were expressed got sequenced, as all of the isolated RNA had been reverse transcribed. Here immunoSEQ multiplex PCR was the method, and the copy in TCRdb shows in-frame clones only, minus some. The sample consists of hundreds of thousands of clones, around 12% of them appearing once. This clonotype originated in a man between 18 and 35 years old in good health. The sample was naive CD4+ T cells from blood.

The CDR3 region is CASSWTGDLGGGYTF. The CDR3 DNA reads TGTGCCAGCAGCTGGACAGGCGACCTCGGGGGTGGCTACACCTTC. The rearrangement joins TRBV7-9 to TRBJ1-2; 7 bases are shared with TRBD1. This CDR3 contains 15 residues. The V gene end was trimmed by 4 bases and the J gene end by 7 bases; junction bases not matched to a gene: 12. CDR1 SEHNR and CDR2 FQNEAQ come from the germline V gene (reference sequence).